The next 15 T cell receptor beta chains were all read from a single sample in a study of PD-1 blockade in classical Hodgkin lymphoma. As for time point: cycle 4 day 1 (C4D1), after 6 weeks of nivolumab. Each patient's relapse followed autologous stem cell transplantation, and brentuximab vedotin exposure varied. Clones were sequenced by immunoSEQ multiplex PCR, and TCRdb holds only the in-frame ones, with some missing. In the table there are 25,000 to 30,000 clones, 80% of which are singletons. The source was peripheral blood mononuclear cells (PBMCs), collected before the fourth cycle of nivolumab. Receptor source: a human donor with classical Hodgkin lymphoma.

This chain links TRBV9 with TRBJ2-5; 9 bases align to TRBD2. The germline gives CDR1 SGDLS, CDR2 YYNGEE. The CDR3 length is 18 residues. V shed 0 bases, J shed 0 bases, and the junction held 9 bases outside the gene matches. The DNA for the CDR3 is TGTGCCAGCAGCGTAGGATCGCTAGCGGGGACGTACCAAGAGACCCAGTACTTC. The encoded protein is CASSVGSLAGTYQETQYF.

The chain carries TRBV10-2 and TRBJ2-7, with D possibly TRBD1 on 5 matching bases. Trimming left V 8 bases short and J 3 bases short, with 8 bases between. The CDR3 is 11 residues long. Germline values: CDR1 WSHSY, CDR2 SAAADI. The CDR3 coding sequence is TGCGCCAGCGGTGGACACTACGAGCAGTACTTC. Translating gives CASGGHYEQYF.

The V call is TRBV27, the J call TRBJ2-6; 7 nucleotides match TRBD1. The J segment lost 0 bases and the V segment lost 5 bases, leaving 7 bases of the junction unmatched. Germline lookup yields CDR1 MNHEY and CDR2 SMNVEV (reference sequence). The CDR3 has 17 amino acids. DNA for the CDR3: TGTGCCAGCAGTCCTTACAGGGGAAGCTCTGGGGCCAACGTCCTGACTTTC. Protein sequence: CASSPYRGSSGANVLTF.

The V gene is TRBV6-1, the J gene TRBJ1-1; D may be TRBD1 (5 bases). The V end lost 7 bases, the J end lost 0 bases, and 6 bases lay between the germline ends. Germline V gene sequence: CDR1 MNHNS, CDR2 SASEGT. This CDR3 is built from 12 residues. CDR3 amino acids: CASTRVNTEAFF. The CDR3 region has the DNA TGTGCCAGCACCAGGGTGAACACTGAAGCTTTCTTT.

As to this clone: The same CDR3 arises from other DNA sequences in this sample as well. V is TRBV30 and J is TRBJ1-4; D gene ambiguous. The CDR3 sequence is 11 residues long. CDR1 is GTSNPN and CDR2 is SVGIG in the germline V gene (reference sequence). V lost 0 bases to trimming and J lost 7 bases, with 3 bases between them. The CDR3 region has the DNA TGTGCCTGGAGTGTTGGTGAAAAACTGTTTTTT. This codes for CAWSVGEKLFF.

V usage is TRBV18 and J usage is TRBJ2-5; no firm D call. The end of the DNA fits TRBJ2-7 better, so the J call may be wrong. CDR1 is KGHSH, CDR2 LQKENI, per germline. CDR3 length: 11 residues. The CDR3 here is CASSRVYEQYF. CDR3 DNA: TGTGCCAGCTCCCGAGTCTACGAGCAGTACTTC.

The chain has TRBV7-9 and TRBJ2-7; 10 bases line up with TRBD2. Per the germline V gene, CDR1 is SEHNR and CDR2 is FQNEAQ (reference sequence). V trimming: 5 bases; J trimming: 1 base; junction bases outside the gene matches: 14. CDR3 size: 18 residues. CDR3 DNA: TGTGCCAGCAGCGGTCAGACATCCGGGACTAGCGTATCCTACGAGCAGTACTTC. Encoded protein: CASSGQTSGTSVSYEQYF.

The V and J genes are TRBV7-6 and TRBJ2-5; D call uncertain. This CDR3 spans 14 amino acids. V was trimmed by 4 bases and J by 5 bases, leaving 14 bases between them. Per germline, CDR1 SGHVS and CDR2 FNYEAQ. CDR3 protein: CASSSPSSVETQYF. The CDR3 DNA follows: TGTGCCAGCAGCTCTCCCTCCTCGGTGGAGACCCAGTACTTC. The variable domain in full, completed from reference TRBV7-6 and TRBJ2-5, reads GAGVSQSPRYKVTKRGQDVALRCDPISGHVSLYWYRQALGQGPEFLTYFNYEAQQDKSGLPNDRFSAERPEGSISTLTIQRTEQRDSAMYRCASSSPSSVETQYFGPGTRLLVL.

In nucleotides, the CDR3 is TGCGCCAGCAGCTTGGGGGGGCTCGGCAGTCAGCCCCAGCATTTT. It codes for CASSLGGLGSQPQHF. This chain joins TRBV5-1 and TRBJ1-5; the D gene is possibly TRBD1 (6 bases). Germline V gene data show CDR1 as SGHRS and CDR2 as YFSETQ. The CDR3 sequence is 15 residues long. Trimming removed 0 bases from V and 6 bases from J, with 13 bases in between.

The V and J genes are TRBV5-4 and TRBJ2-7; 8 bases align to TRBD1. After removal of 0 bases from V and 1 base from J, the junction contained 6 bases not matched to a gene. Germline lookup yields CDR1 SGHNT and CDR2 YYREEE (reference sequence). This CDR3 has 16 amino acids. This CDR3 reads CASSLDRRDRSYEQYF. CDR3 nucleotides: TGTGCCAGCAGCTTGGACAGGCGGGACAGGTCCTACGAGCAGTACTTC.

This sequence joins TRBV6-5 and TRBJ2-7; D uncertain. CDR3 length: 11 residues. Trimming left V 4 bases short and J 3 bases short, with 4 bases between. Looked up from germline, CDR1 is MNHEY and CDR2 is SVGAGI. In DNA form, the CDR3 reads TGTGCCAGCAGTTCAATCTACGAGCAGTACTTC. It yields the protein CASSSIYEQYF.

This clone occurred once. The J gene is TRBJ2-7, the V gene TRBV18, with 7 bases identical to TRBD1. The V gene end was trimmed by 3 bases and the J gene end by 4 bases; junction bases not matched to a gene: 9. Per germline, CDR1 KGHSH and CDR2 LQKENI. The CDR3 runs to 15 residues. CDR3 in DNA: TGTGCCAGCTCACCGAGGGGGCCAATACCTTACGAGCAGTACTTC. Encoded protein: CASSPRGPIPYEQYF.

The chain is built from TRBV14 and TRBJ2-1; D is possibly TRBD1 or TRBD2 (6 bases each). Deletions cut 2 bases from V and 13 bases from J, with 27 bases between. There are 17 residues in the CDR3. The germline CDR1 and CDR2 sequences are SGHDN and FVKESK. The CDR3 protein is CASSQKGGVFGGIAQFF. CDR3 DNA: TGTGCCAGCAGCCAAAAGGGGGGAGTATTTGGCGGGATAGCACAGTTCTTC.

V and J are TRBV7-6 and TRBJ2-1; perhaps TRBD2 as D (5 bases). Germline V lookup: CDR1 SGHVS, CDR2 FNYEAQ. Deletions cut 8 bases from V and 4 bases from J, with 18 bases between. The CDR3 contains 15 residues. The DNA of the CDR3 is TGTGCCAGCGCGATAGGTGGACTCCAATACAATGAGCAGTTCTTC. This codes for CASAIGGLQYNEQFF.

The chain combines TRBV4-1 with TRBJ2-5, with D hard to call. TRBJ2-7 matches the DNA end more closely, so the J call is doubtful. From germline, CDR1 is MGHRA and CDR2 YSYEKL. The CDR3 loop spans 17 amino acids. As DNA, the CDR3 is TGCGCCAGCAGCCAAGATGACGGCACGTCTCGTTCCTACGAGCAGTACTTC. Translating it yields CASSQDDGTSRSYEQYF.